This T cell receptor beta chain was captured by sequencing in a study of neoadjuvant nivolumab and ipilimumab in lung cancer. General study findings and limits: TCR clonality did not significantly correlate with pathologic tumor regression. Resected-tumor TCR richness correlated positively with pretherapy blood richness. TCR sequencing covered a small number of samples.

The data were produced by immunoSEQ multiplex PCR, yet TCRdb's version contains in-frame clones alone and is incomplete. The sample lists some 28,000 clones, around 80% occurring once. Looked up from germline, CDR1 is GTSNPN and CDR2 is SVGIG (reference sequence). The V gene lost 3 bases and the J gene lost 11 bases, with 16 bases spanning the gap. There are 12 residues in the CDR3. Details on this clone: The antigen is unknown.

The sequencing used tumor tissue, collected after neoadjuvant nivolumab, alone or with ipilimumab, at or shortly before surgery. The chain joins TRBV30 to TRBJ1-1, with D unresolved. The TCR was taken from an adult with non-small cell lung cancer. The CDR3: CAWRIDRVEAFF. The CDR3 nucleotides read TGTGCCTGGAGAATCGACCGGGTTGAGGCTTTCTTT.